Listed below are T cell receptor beta chains from one sample, sequenced in a study of regulatory and conventional T cells in RAG deficiency. Method: immunoSEQ multiplex PCR; TCRdb's copy keeps in-frame clones and lacks some. Of tens of thousands of clones in the sample, under 95% were seen once. The sample was also linked to a second study, of regulatory T cells.

Sequencing input: Tregs sorted from blood. The receptors were sampled from a human donor in good health. Both conserved end residues are part of each CDR3. A D gene is named only where the DNA matches it firmly. Expanded clones get a size class; other rows say once, few or many, or leave the size out.

CASSLALGGGFEAFF | TGTGCCAGCAGCTTAGCGCTAGGAGGTGGCTTTGAAGCTTTCTTT | . | TRBV7-9 | . | TRBJ1-1 | 15
CASSVIGGTVNTEAFF | TGTGCCAGCAGCGTAATAGGAGGGACAGTGAACACTGAAGCTTTCTTT | TRBD1 | TRBV9 | . | TRBJ1-1 | 16
CAWSQGAGGYTF | TGTGCCTGGAGTCAGGGGGCTGGCGGCTACACCTTC | TRBD1 | TRBV30 | . | TRBJ1-2 | 12
CASSPLKGYNSPLHF | TGTGCCAGCTCACCACTGAAAGGATATAATTCACCCCTCCACTTT | . | TRBV18 | . | TRBJ1-6 | 15
CASSRTGVGQPQHF | TGTGCCAGCAGCCGGACAGGGGTAGGTCAGCCCCAGCATTTT | TRBD1 | TRBV9 | . | TRBJ1-5 | 14
CASSTGQAYGYTF | TGTGCCAGCAGTACGGGACAGGCTTATGGCTACACCTTC | TRBD1 | TRBV6-5 | . | TRBJ1-2 | 13
CASGLGALGRGFPHEQFF | TGTGCTAGTGGTTTGGGGGCCCTTGGGCGCGGCTTTCCTCATGAGCAGTTCTTC | . | TRBV12-5 | . | TRBJ2-1 | 18
CASRYRGRIYGYTF | TGTGCCAGCAGATACAGGGGGAGGATCTATGGCTACACCTTC | TRBD1 | TRBV28 | . | TRBJ1-2 | 14
CASSLSWRNNQPQHF | TGTGCCAGCAGCTTAAGTTGGCGAAACAATCAGCCCCAGCATTTT | . | TRBV5-7 | . | TRBJ1-5 | 15
CASSLMTGYYNEQFF | TGTGCCAGCAGTTTAATGACAGGGTACTACAATGAGCAGTTCTTC | TRBD1 | TRBV27 | . | TRBJ2-1 | 15
CAWRTPGLRTLMTGYNEQFF | TGTGCCTGGAGAACTCCGGGACTCCGTACCCTCATGACTGGCTACAATGAGCAGTTCTTC | . | TRBV30 | . | TRBJ2-1 | 20
CASGLKGEQYF | TGCGCCAGCGGTCTTAAGGGCGAGCAGTACTTC | . | TRBV5-1 | . | TRBJ2-7 | 11
CASSQARGVVNEQFF | TGCGCCAGCAGCCAAGCTCGGGGGGTAGTAAATGAGCAGTTCTTC | TRBD2 | TRBV4-1 | . | TRBJ2-1 | 15
CASSYLDRFSAEAFF | TGTGCCAGCAGTTATTTGGACAGGTTCTCTGCTGAAGCTTTCTTT | TRBD1 | TRBV6-5 | once | TRBJ1-1 | 15
CATLCGGTDNEQFF | TGTGCCACCCTTTGCGGGGGGACTGACAATGAGCAGTTCTTC | TRBD2 | TRBV9 | few | TRBJ2-1 | 14
CASSPGAFPNYGYTF | TGTGCCAGCAGTCCGGGGGCCTTTCCTAACTATGGCTACACCTTC | . | TRBV6-5 | . | TRBJ1-2 | 15
CAVLLGKGGTEAFF | TGTGCCGTCCTCCTAGGGAAGGGAGGCACTGAAGCTTTCTTT | . | TRBV6-5 | . | TRBJ1-1 | 14
CASSFGGHRGYTF | TGTGCCAGCAGCTTCGGCGGACACCGCGGCTACACCTTC | . | TRBV5-4 | . | TRBJ1-2 | 13
CASSQDWNTEAFF | TGTGCCAGCAGCCAAGATTGGAACACTGAAGCTTTCTTT | . | TRBV14 | . | TRBJ1-1 | 13
CAWSVISTRYTF | TGTGCCTGGAGTGTAATCTCAACTCGCTACACCTTC | . | TRBV30 | . | TRBJ1-2 | 12
CAWSVGTSKYEQYF | TGTGCCTGGAGTGTAGGAACGAGCAAATACGAGCAGTACTTC | . | TRBV30 | . | TRBJ2-7 | 14
CASRPGWGTANTGELFF | TGTGCCAGCAGACCCGGGTGGGGGACAGCGAACACCGGGGAGCTGTTTTTT | TRBD1 | TRBV7-8 | . | TRBJ2-2 | 17
CASSRQGGADTQYF | TGTGCCAGCAGCCGCCAGGGCGGCGCAGATACGCAGTATTTT | . | TRBV7-2 | . | TRBJ2-3 | 14
CASSLDITDTQYF | TGTGCCAGCAGCTTAGATATCACAGATACGCAGTATTTT | . | TRBV11-2 | once | TRBJ2-3 | 13
CASSQAPGQGDTDTQYF | TGCGCCAGCAGCCAAGCCCCAGGGCAGGGAGACACAGATACGCAGTATTTT | . | TRBV4-1 | . | TRBJ2-3 | 17
CASSYSTGTGQETQYF | TGTGCCAGCAGTTACTCGACCGGGACAGGACAAGAGACCCAGTACTTC | TRBD1 | TRBV6-6 | once | TRBJ2-5 | 16
CASSYRAHQPQHF | TGTGCCAGCAGTTACAGGGCCCATCAGCCCCAGCATTTT | . | TRBV6-5 | once | TRBJ1-5 | 13
CASSWAGLLSGNTIYF | TGTGCCAGCAGCTGGGCAGGGCTCCTCTCTGGAAACACCATATATTTT | . | TRBV4-2 | . | TRBJ1-3 | 16
CASGANYGYTF | TGTGCTTCGGGGGCTAACTATGGCTACACCTTC | . | TRBV19 | . | TRBJ1-2 | 11
CASSSGMGGRTGELFF | TGTGCCAGCAGCTCCGGGATGGGCGGGCGAACCGGGGAGCTGTTTTTT | . | TRBV6-6 | . | TRBJ2-2 | 16
CASSIVRRYSPLHF | TGTGCCAGCAGTATAGTTCGAAGGTATTCACCCCTCCACTTT | . | TRBV6-1 | . | TRBJ1-6 | 14
CAWSVGSDSPLHF | TGTGCCTGGAGTGTGGGGTCGGATTCACCCCTCCACTTT | . | TRBV30 | . | TRBJ1-6 | 13
CASSNQETQYF | TGTGCCAGCTCAAACCAAGAGACCCAGTACTTC | . | TRBV18 | . | TRBJ2-5 | 11
CASRKTGGFAKNIQYF | TGTGCCAGCAGGAAGACAGGGGGTTTTGCCAAAAACATTCAGTACTTC | TRBD1 | TRBV28 | . | TRBJ2-4 | 16
CASSQASGLAGAYEQYF | TGCGCCAGCAGCCAAGCCTCCGGACTAGCGGGAGCCTACGAGCAGTACTTC | TRBD2 | TRBV4-1 | . | TRBJ2-7 | 17
CATSRTPGSSSYNSPLHF | TGTGCCACCAGCAGGACCCCAGGGTCGAGCTCCTATAATTCACCCCTCCACTTT | . | TRBV15 | once | TRBJ1-6 | 18
CASTRTGHRGYTF | TGTGCCAGTACCCGGACAGGGCATCGTGGCTACACCTTC | . | TRBV21-1 | . | TRBJ1-2 | 13
CASRGTGGSKSNQPQHF | TGTGCCAGCAGAGGGACAGGGGGAAGTAAAAGCAATCAGCCCCAGCATTTT | TRBD1 | TRBV28 | . | TRBJ1-5 | 17
CASSVGALAGGETQYF | TGTGCCAGCAGCGTAGGTGCACTAGCGGGGGGAGAGACCCAGTACTTC | TRBD2 | TRBV9 | . | TRBJ2-5 | 16
CASSLIRVTSSYNSPLHF | TGTGCCAGCTCACTCATACGAGTTACCAGCTCCTATAATTCACCCCTCCACTTT | . | TRBV18 | . | TRBJ1-6 | 18
CASSLSRAGYGYTF | TGTGCCAGCAGCTTATCCCGCGCCGGCTATGGCTACACCTTC | . | TRBV11-2 | . | TRBJ1-2 | 14
CASSESTGSSGNTIYF | TGTGCCAGCAGCGAGAGTACAGGCTCCTCTGGAAACACCATATATTTT | . | TRBV9 | . | TRBJ1-3 | 16
CASSSRTHSSYEQYF | TGTGCCAGCAGCAGTAGGACGCACAGCTCCTACGAGCAGTACTTC | . | TRBV6-5 | medium-sized | TRBJ2-7 | 15